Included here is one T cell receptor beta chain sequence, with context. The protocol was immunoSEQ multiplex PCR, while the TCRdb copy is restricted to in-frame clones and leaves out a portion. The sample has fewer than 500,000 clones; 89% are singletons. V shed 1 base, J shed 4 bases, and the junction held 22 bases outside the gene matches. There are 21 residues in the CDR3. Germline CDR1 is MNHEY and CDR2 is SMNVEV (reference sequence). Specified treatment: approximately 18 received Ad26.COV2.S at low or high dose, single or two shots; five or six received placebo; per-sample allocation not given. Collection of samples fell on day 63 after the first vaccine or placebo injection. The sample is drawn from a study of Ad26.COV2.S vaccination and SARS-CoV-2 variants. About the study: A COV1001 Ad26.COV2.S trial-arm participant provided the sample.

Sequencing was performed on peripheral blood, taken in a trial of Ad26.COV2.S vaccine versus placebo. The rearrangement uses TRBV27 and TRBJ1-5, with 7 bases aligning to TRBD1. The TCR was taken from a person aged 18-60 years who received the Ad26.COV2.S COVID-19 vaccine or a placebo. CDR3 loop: CASSLYQPGYGGDSRNQPQHF. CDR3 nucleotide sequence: TGTGCCAGCAGTTTATACCAGCCGGGTTATGGAGGGGACAGTCGAAATCAGCCCCAGCATTTT.